The entry below gives a single T cell receptor beta chain sequence along with its context. The data were taken from a study of blood T cell repertoires in COVID-19. Study-level background: Samples came from the United States, Italy and Spain, spanning acute and convalescent COVID-19.

Study processing details: Reference gene primer amplification gave estimated nucleated cell counts. The table came from immunoSEQ multiplex PCR; TCRdb's copy has only in-frame clones and leaves some out. D and trimming come from the DNA, and the V and J calls and clone size come from that table. Of 350,000 to 450,000 clones listed, nearly 90% are singletons. V was clipped by 0 bases and J by 7 bases, with 10 bases between them. The CDR3 covers 14 residues. Per the germline V gene, CDR1 is SGDLS and CDR2 is YYNGEE. Each participant's cohort was designated according to participant-reported clinical history. Cohort 3 recovery required two negative PCRs, clearance, or symptom resolution.

The chain recombines TRBV9 with TRBJ1-4; D may be TRBD1 (5 bases). This clonotype was obtained from a woman in her thirties who had recovered from COVID-19. Input material: PBMCs or T cells enriched from blood (not recorded which). The chain's CDR3 is CASSVDLGGEKLFF. The DNA of the CDR3 is TGTGCCAGCAGCGTAGACCTCGGGGGTGAAAAACTGTTTTTT.